The 14 T cell receptor beta chains given below trace back to one sample, sequenced in a study of blood T cells in healthy people across ages. The second PCR ran about 6 to 12 cycles with a sample-barcoded 5' primer and J-beta primers. TCRdb recomputed calls from the 5' RACE reads with MiXCR, one row per CDR3 protein. This sample has approximately 600,000 distinct CDR3 sequences, with about 53% found just once. The sequenced sample was blood. The receptors were sampled from a man aged 55-75 years in good health.

The CDR3 DNA reads as TGCGCCAGCAGCTGGAATACCGGGACAGGGAACACTGAAGCTTTCTTT. Translation: CASSWNTGTGNTEAFF. The V and J genes are TRBV5-1 and TRBJ1-1; 8 bases are a match to TRBD1. V shed 3 bases, J shed 1 base, and the junction held 8 bases outside the gene matches. From germline, CDR1 is SGHRS and CDR2 YFSETQ. The CDR3 consists of 16 residues. Combining the CDR3 with reference TRBV5-1 and TRBJ1-1 gives the whole variable domain KAGVTQTPRYLIKTRGQQVTLSCSPISGHRSVSWYQQTPGQGLQFLFEYFSETQRNKGNFPGRFSGRQFSNSRSEMNVSTLELGDSALYLCASSWNTGTGNTEAFFGQGTRLTVV.

V is TRBV14 and J is TRBJ1-1; no reliable D call. Germline values: CDR1 SGHDN, CDR2 FVKESK. The CDR3 consists of 17 residues. Between the trimmed V and J ends, which lost 4 bases and 1 base, there was a span of 19 bases. The CDR3 region is CASSPRQQRPANTEAFF. The CDR3 DNA reads as TGTGCCAGCAGCCCCCGGCAACAAAGACCCGCGAACACTGAAGCTTTCTTT.

In its sample, this clonotype was seen a few times. The gene calls are TRBV5-1 and TRBJ1-6, with a possible D match to TRBD1 (5 bases). V was pared by 1 base and J by 8 bases, with 10 bases between. This CDR3 contains 14 residues. Germline lookup yields CDR1 SGHRS and CDR2 YFSETQ. The chain's CDR3 is CASSLWARDSPLHF. Written as DNA, the CDR3 is TGCGCCAGCAGCTTGTGGGCCAGGGATTCACCCCTCCACTTT.

This chain links TRBV10-3 with TRBJ2-7, with TRBD1 matching 10 bases. J lost 2 bases, V lost 3 bases, and 4 bases had no gene match. Per germline, CDR1 ENHRY and CDR2 SYGVKD. This CDR3 has 15 residues. The CDR3 reads CAISDTGTGAYEQYF. The CDR3 coding sequence is TGTGCCATCAGTGACACCGGGACAGGGGCCTACGAGCAGTACTTC.

In its sample, this clonotype was seen a few times. The chain couples TRBV25-1 to TRBJ1-6, with D unresolved. V was trimmed by 7 bases and J by 6 bases, leaving 16 bases between them. CDR3 length: 15 residues. The germline V gene encodes CDR1 MGHDK and CDR2 SYGVNS. CDR3 sequence (DNA): TGTGCCAGCACCGAATTCCCCAGGAGTAATTCACCCCTCCACTTT. This translates into CASTEFPRSNSPLHF. Variable domain in full (rest from reference TRBV25-1 and TRBJ1-6): EADIYQTPRYLVIGTGKKITLECSQTMGHDKMYWYQQDPGMELHLIHYSYGVNSTEKGDLSSESTVSRIRTEHFPLTLESARPSHTSQYLCASTEFPRSNSPLHFGNGTRLTVT.

The V call is TRBV3-1, the J call TRBJ2-3; D ambiguous. CDR3 length equals 13 residues. Trimming pared 2 bases from V and 4 bases from J, leaving 7 bases between. Germline loops: CDR1 LGHDT, CDR2 YNNKEL (reference sequence). In DNA form, the CDR3 reads TGTGCCAGCAGCCAACGTGGGGCAGATACGCAGTATTTT. As protein: CASSQRGADTQYF.

This clonotype was counted a few times. The chain links TRBV4-1 to TRBJ2-4; weak D call: TRBD2 (6 bases). Germline CDR1 is MGHRA and CDR2 is YSYEKL. The CDR3 has 17 residues. The V and J ends lost 1 base and 7 bases respectively, with 20 bases between them. The CDR3 loop is CASSQGIAPQEGNIQYF. CDR3 nucleotide sequence: TGCGCCAGCAGCCAAGGGATAGCGCCCCAGGAGGGTAACATTCAGTACTTC.

This chain uses TRBV2 with TRBJ1-4; no firm D call. CDR3 length: 14 residues. The germline V gene encodes CDR1 SNHLY and CDR2 FYNNEI. V gave up 10 bases and J gave up 7 bases, with 19 bases separating them. The chain's CDR3 is CANLPGPTAEKLFF. The CDR3 DNA is TGTGCCAACCTACCGGGCCCCACAGCTGAAAAACTGTTTTTT.

The rearrangement joins TRBV27 to TRBJ1-2, with 10 bases aligning to TRBD1. With V trimmed by 8 bases and J by 7 bases, 4 bases remained unmatched. The CDR3 loop spans 12 amino acids. Germline V CDR1 and CDR2: MNHEY, SMNVEV (reference sequence). The chain's CDR3 is CASQGTGAGYTF. In DNA form, the CDR3 reads TGTGCCAGCCAAGGGACAGGGGCTGGCTACACCTTC.

The chain recombines TRBV27 with TRBJ2-3; D not resolved. The CDR3 totals 13 residues. V dropped 5 bases and J dropped 5 bases, with 11 bases sitting between them. Looked up from germline, CDR1 is MNHEY and CDR2 is SMNVEV (reference sequence). CDR3 in DNA: TGTGCCAGCAGTAAAAGGGCAGTAGATACGCAGTATTTT. Protein: CASSKRAVDTQYF.

This clonotype was detected ten times or more. V and J are TRBV11-2 and TRBJ2-7, with D perhaps being TRBD1 or TRBD2 (6 bases each). Germline lookup yields CDR1 SGHAT and CDR2 FQNNGV. The CDR3 extends over 13 amino acids. The V and J ends lost 5 bases and 7 bases respectively, with 15 bases between them. CDR3 loop: CASSVGGGWEQYF. The CDR3 coding sequence is TGTGCCAGCAGCGTAGGGGGAGGTTGGGAGCAGTACTTC.

J is TRBJ2-1 and V is TRBV7-6; the D gene is possibly TRBD1 (6 bases). CDR1 SGHVS and CDR2 FNYEAQ come from the germline V gene. The CDR3 loop spans 16 amino acids. Trimming shortened V by 4 bases and J by 4 bases, and 17 bases separated the two germline ends. The CDR3 loop reads CASSSPGHGEYNEQFF. In DNA, the CDR3 is TGTGCCAGCAGCTCCCCGGGACACGGAGAATACAATGAGCAGTTCTTC.

This clonotype was recorded only once. The chain uses TRBV25-1 and TRBJ2-1; possibly TRBD1 for D (5 bases). Trimming shortened V by 5 bases and J by 5 bases, and 22 bases separated the two germline ends. The CDR3 extends over 17 amino acids. CDR1 MGHDK and CDR2 SYGVNS come from the germline V gene. The CDR3 nucleotides are TGTGCCAGCAGTCCTTTTCTTGGGGCAGGGCGAGACAATGAGCAGTTCTTC. Translating it yields CASSPFLGAGRDNEQFF. The entire variable domain, with the rest obtained from reference TRBV25-1 and TRBJ2-1, is as follows: EADIYQTPRYLVIGTGKKITLECSQTMGHDKMYWYQQDPGMELHLIHYSYGVNSTEKGDLSSESTVSRIRTEHFPLTLESARPSHTSQYLCASSPFLGAGRDNEQFFGPGTRLTVL.

The chain employs TRBV29-1 and TRBJ2-7; a possible D gene is TRBD1 (5 bases). The germline V gene encodes CDR1 SQVTM and CDR2 ANQGSEA. The V and J ends lost 1 base and 0 bases respectively, with 16 bases between them. The CDR3 contains 16 residues. CDR3 nucleotide sequence: TGCAGCGTTGAAGGCCCAGGGCCCAGGGACTCCTACGAGCAGTACTTC. It codes for CSVEGPGPRDSYEQYF.